One and the same sample provided the 2 T cell receptor beta chains below, sequenced in a study of CD8 T cells in ankylosing spondylitis. Each CDR3 protein is one row after TCRdb ran MiXCR on the 5' RACE reads. The sample records a few hundred thousand distinct CDR3 sequences, 8% to 11% being singletons. Specimen: blood, either unsorted or a sorted T cell fraction (not recorded which). These receptors originate from a male donor with ankylosing spondylitis or in good health (not recorded which).

This clonotype was counted ten times or more. The chain combines TRBV6-5 with TRBJ2-3; D gene uncertain. The V and J ends lost 0 bases and 1 base respectively, with 20 bases between them. The CDR3 contains 19 residues. Germline V CDR1 and CDR2: MNHEY, SVGAGI. This chain's CDR3 is CASSYSTPGSPQGTDTQYF. The CDR3 nucleotides read TGTGCCAGCAGTTACTCGACCCCGGGCTCCCCGCAGGGCACAGATACGCAGTATTTT.

This rearrangement joins TRBV20-1 to TRBJ2-5; no clear D gene. The germline V gene has CDR1 DFQATT and CDR2 SNEGSKA (reference sequence). With 2 bases removed from V and 2 bases from J, the gap between germline ends came to 3 bases. The CDR3 runs to 11 residues. This CDR3 reads CSARPQETQYF. CDR3 DNA: TGCAGTGCTAGACCTCAAGAGACCCAGTACTTC.